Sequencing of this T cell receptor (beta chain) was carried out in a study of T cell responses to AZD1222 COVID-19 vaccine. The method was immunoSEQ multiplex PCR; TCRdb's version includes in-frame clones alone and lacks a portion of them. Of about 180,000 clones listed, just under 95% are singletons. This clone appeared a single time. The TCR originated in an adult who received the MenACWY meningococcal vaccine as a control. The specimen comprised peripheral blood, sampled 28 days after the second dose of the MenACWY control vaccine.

Here the CDR3 reads CASSFGSTEAFF. The CDR3 DNA is TGTGCCAGCAGTTTTGGCAGCACTGAAGCTTTCTTT. The chain employs TRBV12-3 or TRBV12-4 and TRBJ1-1; D uncertain. This CDR3 contains 12 residues. Deletions cut 3 bases from V and 4 bases from J, with 6 bases between.